The 9 T cell receptor beta chains in this list originate from one sample, sequenced in a study of T cell repertoires in cytomegalovirus infection (dated by TCRdb to between 2018 and 2020). TCRdb names Illumina HiSeq 1500 as the instrument used. TCRdb reanalyzed the raw reads on its own, using fastp at Q25 for trimming and MiXCR for clone calling, and kept in-frame beta chains. Each entry merges the rows of one CDR3 protein and shows their most common DNA and genes. This sample comprises 740,000 or so distinct CDR3 sequences, 35% to 45% of them detected only once. The ten biggest clones cover roughly 2.9% of the sample. Sequenced sample: PBMCs. The receptors originated from a human donor in good health (CMV status not recorded). Some clones in this sample may be carry-over from other donors' samples.

This chain uses TRBV5-4 with TRBJ2-5, with 8 bases lining up with TRBD1. The CDR3 covers 14 residues. V shed 4 bases and J 2 bases; nucleotides not matched to a gene: 4. Germline-derived CDR1 and CDR2 are SGHNT and YYREEE (reference sequence). In nucleotides, the CDR3 is TGTGCCAGCAGCCCGGGACAGGTACAAGAGACCCAGTACTTC. Amino acids: CASSPGQVQETQYF. Based on the CDR3 plus reference TRBV5-4 and TRBJ2-5, the full variable domain is ETGVTQSPTHLIKTRGQQVTLRCSSQSGHNTVSWYQQALGQGPQFIFQYYREEENGRGNFPPRFSGLQFPNYSSELNVNALELDDSALYLCASSPGQVQETQYFGPGTRLLVL.

The chain employs TRBV10-3 and TRBJ2-1, with D tentatively TRBD2 (6 bases). Germline V gives CDR1 ENHRY, CDR2 SYGVKD. The CDR3 contains 13 residues. The V end lost 0 bases, the J end lost 9 bases, and 9 bases lay between the germline ends. CDR3 bases: TGTGCCATCAGTGAGTCGACGGGGGTTGAGCAGTTCTTC. Its translation: CAISESTGVEQFF.

To note about this clonotype: A junction end diverges from the germline sequence, so it may reflect a read error. V gene TRBV7-8 combines with J gene TRBJ1-2; 9 bases are a match to TRBD1. This CDR3 has 18 residues. Looked up from germline, CDR1 is SGHVS and CDR2 is FQNEAQ. CDR3 sequence: CASCFTSRTGVLGYGYTF. The CDR3 DNA reads TGTGCCAGCTGCTTTACTTCGCGGACAGGGGTGTTAGGCTATGGCTACACCTTC.

This clonotype was counted a few times. V is TRBV28 and J is TRBJ2-1, with TRBD2 matching 8 bases. J lost 7 bases, V lost 7 bases, and 15 bases had no gene match. This CDR3 has 16 residues. Germline assignment: CDR1 MDHEN and CDR2 SYDVKM. CDR3 in amino acids: CASKFSGLAGSNEQFF. CDR3 nucleotides: TGTGCCAGCAAATTCTCAGGCCTAGCGGGTAGTAATGAGCAGTTCTTC. Based on the CDR3 plus reference TRBV28 and TRBJ2-1, the full variable domain is DVKVTQSSRYLVKRTGEKVFLECVQDMDHENMFWYRQDPGLGLRLIYFSYDVKMKEKGDIPEGYSVSREKKERFSLILESASTNQTSMYLCASKFSGLAGSNEQFFGPGTRLTVL.

The rearrangement joins TRBV15 to TRBJ2-2; 9 nucleotides line up with TRBD2. This CDR3 has 17 amino acids. Trimming took 0 bases from V and 7 from J; bases not matched to a gene: 9. CDR1 and CDR2 from the germline V gene are LNHNV and YYDKDF (reference sequence). CDR3 in DNA: TGTGCCACCAGCAGAGAAGGTAGCGGGAGTTCTGACGGGGAGCTGTTTTTT. Translated, it gives CATSREGSGSSDGELFF. The variable domain in full, with the rest retrieved from reference TRBV15 and TRBJ2-2, is DAMVIQNPRYQVTQFGKPVTLSCSQTLNHNVMYWYQQKSSQAPKLLFHYYDKDFNNEADTPDNFQSRRPNTSFCFLDIRSPGLGDTAMYLCATSREGSGSSDGELFFGEGSRLTVL.

This chain uses TRBV4-1 with TRBJ1-3; D might be TRBD1 (6 bases). The CDR3 has 17 residues. Trimming shortened V by 3 bases and J by 4 bases, and 19 bases separated the two germline ends. Germline V CDR1 and CDR2: MGHRA, YSYEKL. CDR3 bases: TGCGCCAGCAGCCAGACAGGAATCGGGGGCCCCGGAAACACCATATATTTT. This translates into CASSQTGIGGPGNTIYF.

This clonotype was picked up many times. The chain recombines TRBV25-1 with TRBJ1-1; a possible D gene is TRBD1 (5 bases). This CDR3 comprises 13 residues. V was cut by 5 bases and J by 2 bases, with 9 bases left in between. Germline lookup yields CDR1 MGHDK and CDR2 SYGVNS. This chain's CDR3 is CASSRQRNTEAFF. The CDR3 nucleotides read TGTGCCAGCAGTAGACAGCGCAACACTGAAGCTTTCTTT.

As concerns this clonotype: One end of the junction is discordant with germline, which a read error may explain. This CDR3 reads CASSLDFYGYSF. The CDR3 bases are TGTGCCAGCAGCCTTGACTTCTATGGCTACTCCTTC. The rearrangement joins TRBV6-1 to TRBJ1-2; the D is unclear. Germline V gives CDR1 MNHNS, CDR2 SASEGT. CDR3 length equals 12 residues.

This chain joins TRBV9 and TRBJ2-3; 8 positions agree with TRBD2. Germline loops: CDR1 SGDLS, CDR2 YYNGEE. After removal of 4 bases from V and 5 bases from J, the junction contained 6 bases not matched to a gene. The CDR3 consists of 14 residues. The CDR3 region is CASSPSGGEDTQYF. The CDR3 nucleotides read TGTGCCAGCAGCCCCTCGGGAGGGGAAGATACGCAGTATTTT.